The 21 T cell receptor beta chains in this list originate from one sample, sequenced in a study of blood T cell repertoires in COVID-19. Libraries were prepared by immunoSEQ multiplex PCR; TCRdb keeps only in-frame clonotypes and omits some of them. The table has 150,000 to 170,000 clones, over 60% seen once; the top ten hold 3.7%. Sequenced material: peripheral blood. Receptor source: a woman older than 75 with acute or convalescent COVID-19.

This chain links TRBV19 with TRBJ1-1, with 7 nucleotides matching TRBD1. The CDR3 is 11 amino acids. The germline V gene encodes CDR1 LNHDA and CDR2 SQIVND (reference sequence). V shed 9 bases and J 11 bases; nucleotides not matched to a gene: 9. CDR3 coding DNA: TGTGCCAGCCAGGACAGGTCTTGGGCTTTCTTT. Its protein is CASQDRSWAFF. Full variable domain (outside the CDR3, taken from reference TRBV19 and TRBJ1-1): DGGITQSPKYLFRKEGQNVTLSCEQNLNHDAMYWYRQDPGQGLRLIYYSQIVNDFQKGDIAEGYSVSREKKESFPLTVTSAQKNPTAFYLCASQDRSWAFFGQGTRLTVV.

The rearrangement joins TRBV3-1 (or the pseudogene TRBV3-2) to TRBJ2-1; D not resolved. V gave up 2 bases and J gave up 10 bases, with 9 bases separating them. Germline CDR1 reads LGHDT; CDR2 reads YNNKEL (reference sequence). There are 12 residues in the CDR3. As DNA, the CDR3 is TGTGCCAGCAGCCAAAGTGAGTACGAGCAGTTCTTC. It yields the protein CASSQSEYEQFF.

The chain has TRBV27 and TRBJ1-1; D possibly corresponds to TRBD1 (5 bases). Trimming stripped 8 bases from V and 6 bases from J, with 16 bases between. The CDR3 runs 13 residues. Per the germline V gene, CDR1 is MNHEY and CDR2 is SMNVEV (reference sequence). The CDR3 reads CASFPGSMAEAFF. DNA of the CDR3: TGTGCCAGCTTTCCAGGGTCTATGGCTGAAGCTTTCTTT.

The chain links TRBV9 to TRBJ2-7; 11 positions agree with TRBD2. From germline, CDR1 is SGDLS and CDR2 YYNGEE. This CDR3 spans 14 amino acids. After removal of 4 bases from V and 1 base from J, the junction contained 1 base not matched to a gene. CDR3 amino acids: CASSTSGSSYEQYF. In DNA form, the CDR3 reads TGTGCCAGCAGCACTAGCGGGAGTTCCTACGAGCAGTACTTC. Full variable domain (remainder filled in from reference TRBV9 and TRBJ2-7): DSGVTQTPKHLITATGQRVTLRCSPRSGDLSVYWYQQSLDQGLQFLIQYYNGEERAKGNILERFSAQQFPDLHSELNLSSLELGDSALYFCASSTSGSSYEQYFGPGTRLTVT.

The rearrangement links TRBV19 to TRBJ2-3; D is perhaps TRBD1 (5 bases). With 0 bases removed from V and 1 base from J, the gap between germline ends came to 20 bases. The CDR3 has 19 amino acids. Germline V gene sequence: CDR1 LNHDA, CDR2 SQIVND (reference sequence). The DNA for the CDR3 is TGTGCCAGTAGTATAGAGGGTTCGCAAGGGGTAGGCGGCACAGATACGCAGTATTTT. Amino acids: CASSIEGSQGVGGTDTQYF.

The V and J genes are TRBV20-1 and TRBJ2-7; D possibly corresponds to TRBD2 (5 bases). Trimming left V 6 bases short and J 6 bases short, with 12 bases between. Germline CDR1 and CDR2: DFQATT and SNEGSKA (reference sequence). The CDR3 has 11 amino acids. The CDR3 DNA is TGCAGTGCCTATCCTAGCTTCGAGCAGTACTTC. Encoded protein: CSAYPSFEQYF.

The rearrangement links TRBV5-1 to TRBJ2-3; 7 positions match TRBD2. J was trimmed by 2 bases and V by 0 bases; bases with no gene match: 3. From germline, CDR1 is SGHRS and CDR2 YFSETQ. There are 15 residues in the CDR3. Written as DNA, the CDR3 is TGCGCCAGCAGCTTGGCGGGGGGTTACACAGATACGCAGTATTTT. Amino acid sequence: CASSLAGGYTDTQYF.

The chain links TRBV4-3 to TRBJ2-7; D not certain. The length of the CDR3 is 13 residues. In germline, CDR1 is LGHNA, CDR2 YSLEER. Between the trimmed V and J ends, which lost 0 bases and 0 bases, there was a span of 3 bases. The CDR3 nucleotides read TGCGCCAGCAGCCAAGACATCTCCTACGAGCAGTACTTC. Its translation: CASSQDISYEQYF.

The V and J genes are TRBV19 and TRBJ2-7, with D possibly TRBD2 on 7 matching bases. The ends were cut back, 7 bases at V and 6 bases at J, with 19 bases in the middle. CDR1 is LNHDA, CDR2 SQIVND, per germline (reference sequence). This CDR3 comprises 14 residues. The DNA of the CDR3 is TGTGCCAGTACCGAACAGGGAGGGAACGGCGAGCAGTACTTC. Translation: CASTEQGGNGEQYF.

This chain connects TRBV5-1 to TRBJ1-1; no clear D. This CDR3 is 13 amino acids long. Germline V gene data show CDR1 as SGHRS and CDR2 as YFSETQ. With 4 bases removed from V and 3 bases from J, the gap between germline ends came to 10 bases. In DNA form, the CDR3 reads TGCGCCAGCAGCCCTCGGCGGGACACTGAAGCTTTCTTT. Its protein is CASSPRRDTEAFF.

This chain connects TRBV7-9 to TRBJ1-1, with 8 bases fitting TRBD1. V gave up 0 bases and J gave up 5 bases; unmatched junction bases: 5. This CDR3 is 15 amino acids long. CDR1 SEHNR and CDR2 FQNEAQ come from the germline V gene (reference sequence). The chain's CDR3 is CASSLAGDRPTEAFF. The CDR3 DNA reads TGTGCCAGCAGCTTAGCCGGGGACAGGCCGACTGAAGCTTTCTTT.

CDR3 residues: CASSQDLDRVGGYTF. For the CDR3, the DNA is TGTGCCAGCAGCCAAGATCTCGACAGGGTAGGTGGCTACACCTTC. The chain employs TRBV4-2 and TRBJ1-2; 7 bases are shared with TRBD1. V was clipped by 0 bases and J by 7 bases; unmatched bases: 8. The V gene's germline CDR1 is LGHNA and CDR2 YNFKEQ. CDR3 length equals 15 residues.

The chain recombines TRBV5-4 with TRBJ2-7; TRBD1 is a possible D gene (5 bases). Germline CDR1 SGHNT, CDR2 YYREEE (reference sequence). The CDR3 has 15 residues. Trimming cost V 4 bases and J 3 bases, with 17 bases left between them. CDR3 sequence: CASSIAGHSDYEQYF. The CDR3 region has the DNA TGTGCCAGCAGCATCGCAGGGCACTCGGACTACGAGCAGTACTTC.

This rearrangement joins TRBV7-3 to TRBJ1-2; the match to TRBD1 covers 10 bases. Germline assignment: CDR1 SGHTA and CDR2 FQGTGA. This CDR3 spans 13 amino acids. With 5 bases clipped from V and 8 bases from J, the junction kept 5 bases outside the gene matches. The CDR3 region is CASSPGTGVGYTF. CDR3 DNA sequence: TGTGCCAGCAGCCCCGGGACAGGGGTAGGCTACACCTTC. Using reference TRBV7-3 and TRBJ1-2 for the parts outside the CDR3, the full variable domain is GAGVSQTPSNKVTEKGKYVELRCDPISGHTALYWYRQSLGQGPEFLIYFQGTGAADDSGLPNDRFFAVRPEGSVSTLKIQRTERGDSAVYLCASSPGTGVGYTFGSGTRLTVV.

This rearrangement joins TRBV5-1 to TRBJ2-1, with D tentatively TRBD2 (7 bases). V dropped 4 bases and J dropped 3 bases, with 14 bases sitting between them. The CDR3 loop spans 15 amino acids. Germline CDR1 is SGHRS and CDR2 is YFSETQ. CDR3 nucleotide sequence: TGCGCCAGCAGCCCGGCGGGGGCGGTCTACAATGAGCAGTTCTTC. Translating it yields CASSPAGAVYNEQFF.

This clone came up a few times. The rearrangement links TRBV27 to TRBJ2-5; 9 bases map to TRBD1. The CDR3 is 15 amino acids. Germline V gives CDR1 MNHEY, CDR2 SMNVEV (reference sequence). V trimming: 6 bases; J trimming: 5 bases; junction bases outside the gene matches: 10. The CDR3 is CASSKTGTGRETQYF. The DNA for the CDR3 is TGTGCCAGCAGCAAAACGGGGACAGGGAGGGAGACCCAGTACTTC.

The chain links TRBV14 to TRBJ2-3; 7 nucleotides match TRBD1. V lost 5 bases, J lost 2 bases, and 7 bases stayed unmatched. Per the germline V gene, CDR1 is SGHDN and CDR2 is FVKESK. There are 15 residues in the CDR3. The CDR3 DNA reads TGTGCCAGCAGCATACGGACAGGCCTCACAGATACGCAGTATTTT. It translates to CASSIRTGLTDTQYF.

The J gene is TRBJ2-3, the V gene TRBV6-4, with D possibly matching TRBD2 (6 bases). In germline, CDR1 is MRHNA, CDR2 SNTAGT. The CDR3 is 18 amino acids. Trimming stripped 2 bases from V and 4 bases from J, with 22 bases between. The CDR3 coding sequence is TGTGCCAGCAGTGACCCGGAGGGCCTACCAGTGGGCCCAGATACGCAGTATTTT. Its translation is CASSDPEGLPVGPDTQYF.

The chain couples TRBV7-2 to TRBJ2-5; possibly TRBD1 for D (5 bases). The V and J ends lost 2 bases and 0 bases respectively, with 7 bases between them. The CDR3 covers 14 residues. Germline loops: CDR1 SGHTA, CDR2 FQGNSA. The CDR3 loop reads CASSLFRDQETQYF. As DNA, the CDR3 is TGTGCCAGCAGCTTATTCAGGGACCAAGAGACCCAGTACTTC.

The CDR3 sequence: CASRTGLGYGYTF. CDR3 bases: TGTGCCAGCAGGACCGGACTGGGCTATGGCTACACCTTC. The chain recombines TRBV6-6 with TRBJ1-2; D is undetermined. V lost 6 bases to trimming and J lost 4 bases, with 12 bases between them. This CDR3 contains 13 residues. CDR1 is MNHNY and CDR2 is SVGAGI in the germline V gene (reference sequence).

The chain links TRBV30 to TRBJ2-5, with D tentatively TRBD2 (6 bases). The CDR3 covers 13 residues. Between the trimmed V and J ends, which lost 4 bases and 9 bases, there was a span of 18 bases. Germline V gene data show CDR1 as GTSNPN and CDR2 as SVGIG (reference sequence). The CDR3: CAWMTAGPGPQYF. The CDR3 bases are TGTGCCTGGATGACAGCGGGCCCGGGGCCCCAGTACTTC.